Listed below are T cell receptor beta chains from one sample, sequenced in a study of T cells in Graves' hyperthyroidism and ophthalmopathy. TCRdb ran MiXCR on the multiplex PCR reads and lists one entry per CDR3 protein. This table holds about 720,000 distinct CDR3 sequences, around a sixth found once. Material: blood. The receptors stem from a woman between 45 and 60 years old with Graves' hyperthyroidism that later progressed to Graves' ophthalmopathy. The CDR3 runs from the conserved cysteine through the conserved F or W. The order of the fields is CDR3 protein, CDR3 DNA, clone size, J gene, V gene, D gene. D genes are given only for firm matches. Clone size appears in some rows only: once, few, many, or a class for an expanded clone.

CASRPPAGGLETQYF TGTGCCAGCAGACCTCCAGCAGGGGGATTGGAGACCCAGTACTTC many TRBJ2-5 TRBV2 TRBD1
CASSLNPTGGTTDTQYF TGTGCCAGCAGCTTAAACCCGACAGGGGGCACCACAGATACGCAGTATTTT many TRBJ2-3 TRBV7-3 TRBD1
CASSDNIWQGNEQFF TGCGCCAGCAGTGACAATATTTGGCAGGGCAATGAGCAGTTCTTC - TRBJ2-1 TRBV10-2 -
CASSSWYGYTF TGTGCCAGCAGTTCATGGTATGGCTACACCTTC - TRBJ1-2 TRBV12-3/TRBV12-4 -
CASRLDPNTEAFF TGTGCCAGCAGATTAGACCCGAACACTGAAGCTTTCTTT many TRBJ1-1 TRBV7-3 -
CSAGEGGPETQYF TGCAGTGCCGGGGAGGGGGGGCCGGAGACCCAGTACTTC - TRBJ2-5 TRBV20-1 -
CASSYRGGGYGYTF TGTGCCAGCAGTTACAGGGGGGGAGGCTATGGCTACACCTTC many TRBJ1-2 TRBV6-5 -
CSAGQGADGYTF TGCAGTGCTGGTCAGGGCGCGGACGGCTACACCTTC - TRBJ1-2 TRBV20-1 -
CASSTGDSYEKLFF TGTGCCAGCAGCACAGGGGACAGTTATGAAAAACTGTTTTTT many TRBJ1-4 TRBV7-2 TRBD1
CASSQYGGQPIEQYF TGCGCCAGCAGCCAGTACGGGGGACAGCCGATCGAGCAGTACTTC - TRBJ2-7 TRBV4-1 -
CASSFMVRGLGNTEAFF TGTGCCAGCAGCTTCATGGTTAGGGGGCTTGGAAACACTGAAGCTTTCTTT few TRBJ1-1 TRBV5-6 TRBD1
CSVAGAGDTQYF TGCAGCGTTGCAGGGGCGGGAGATACGCAGTATTTT - TRBJ2-3 TRBV29-1 -
CASSPRMAGTGNTIYF TGTGCCAGCAGTCCACGAATGGCAGGCACCGGAAACACCATATATTTT - TRBJ1-3 TRBV6-1 -
CSARPGLGRQETQYF TGCAGTGCACGGCCGGGACTAGGTCGCCAAGAGACCCAGTACTTC few TRBJ2-5 TRBV20-1 TRBD2
CAWSLSGGTGFSPLHF TGTGCCTGGAGTTTGTCTGGCGGGACAGGGTTTTCACCCCTCCACTTT - TRBJ1-6 TRBV30 TRBD1
CASSIINRNTEASF TGTGCCAGTAGTATAATAAACAGGAACACTGAAGCTTCCTTT - TRBJ1-1 TRBV19 -